Below, 13 T cell receptor beta chains from the same sample are listed, as sequenced in a study of cytomegalovirus exposure and HLA in healthy donors. PCR employed 60 Vbeta and 13 Jbeta primers. This table comes from immunoSEQ multiplex PCR, and its TCRdb copy is limited to in-frame clones, with some not included. The sample has roughly 240,000 clones, about 81% seen once; the top ten hold around 5.7%. The sequencing input was PBMCs. Every receptor here comes from a woman aged 35 to 49 in good health and CMV-seropositive.

The V gene is TRBV7-2, the J gene TRBJ2-7, with 7 bases matching TRBD2. With V trimmed by 1 base and J by 4 bases, 7 bases remained unmatched. There are 15 residues in the CDR3. CDR1 and CDR2 (germline): SGHTA, FQGNSA. In DNA form, the CDR3 reads TGTGCCAGCAGCTTAGAGACTAGCAGCTTATACGAGCAGTACTTC. Protein product: CASSLETSSLYEQYF.

This chain links TRBV5-1 with TRBJ2-7; 13 bases are a match to TRBD2. J was trimmed by 4 bases and V by 3 bases; bases with no gene match: 10. CDR1 is SGHRS, CDR2 YFSETQ, per germline. This CDR3 spans 17 amino acids. In DNA form, the CDR3 reads TGCGCCAGCAGCTCAAGACTAGCGGGGGGCCTGCCTTACGAGCAGTACTTC. Translated, it gives CASSSRLAGGLPYEQYF.

As for this clone: Other nucleotide sequences from this sample produce the same CDR3. The chain joins TRBV5-1 to TRBJ1-3; no clear D gene. Germline CDR1 reads SGHRS; CDR2 reads YFSETQ. The CDR3 is made up of 15 amino acids. The germline V and J ends were trimmed by 0 bases and 0 bases, with 7 bases remaining between them. The DNA of the CDR3 is TGCGCCAGCAGCTTGGACGGGAACTCTGGAAACACCATATATTTT. Translation gives CASSLDGNSGNTIYF.

V gene TRBV5-4 combines with J gene TRBJ1-6; 9 nucleotides agree with TRBD1. Trimming took 4 bases from V and 7 from J; bases not matched to a gene: 6. CDR3 size: 15 residues. Germline-derived CDR1 and CDR2 are SGHNT and YYREEE (reference sequence). The CDR3 sequence is CASSTRTGANSPLHF. The CDR3 DNA sequence: TGTGCCAGCAGCACCCGGACAGGGGCCAATTCACCCCTCCACTTT.

The chain recombines TRBV2 with TRBJ1-1; D is perhaps TRBD1 (5 bases). Germline assignment: CDR1 SNHLY and CDR2 FYNNEI. This CDR3 contains 16 residues. Trimming took off 5 bases at V and 0 bases at J, with 16 bases between the two ends. The CDR3 bases are TGTGCCAGCAGTCCTGGGGCGGTGCTCATGAACACTGAAGCTTTCTTT. Translating gives CASSPGAVLMNTEAFF. Full variable domain (outside the CDR3, taken from reference TRBV2 and TRBJ1-1): EPEVTQTPSHQVTQMGQEVILRCVPISNHLYFYWYRQILGQKVEFLVSFYNNEISEKSEIFDDQFSVERPDGSNFTLKIRSTKLEDSAMYFCASSPGAVLMNTEAFFGQGTRLTVV.

The table lists this clone with a few counts. V usage is TRBV5-5 and J usage is TRBJ1-1; D perhaps matches TRBD1 (6 bases). The germline CDR1 and CDR2 sequences are SGHKS and YYEKEE (reference sequence). The CDR3 length is 14 residues. Trimming removed 1 base from V and 4 bases from J, with 11 bases in between. The CDR3 region has the DNA TGTGCCAGCAGCTTGACAGGGAAGAGCACTGAAGCTTTCTTT. Amino acids: CASSLTGKSTEAFF.

V is TRBV7-2 and J is TRBJ1-1; D perhaps matches TRBD1 (5 bases). Germline-derived CDR1 and CDR2 are SGHTA and FQGNSA. With 1 base removed from V and 1 base from J, the gap between germline ends came to 13 bases. This CDR3 spans 16 amino acids. CDR3 in amino acids: CASSLGGGAPNTEAFF. CDR3 DNA: TGTGCCAGCAGCTTAGGTGGCGGGGCGCCGAACACTGAAGCTTTCTTT.

The V call is TRBV18, the J call TRBJ1-4, with a possible D match to TRBD1 (5 bases). Germline CDR1 KGHSH, CDR2 LQKENI. V lost 6 bases to trimming and J lost 2 bases, with 13 bases between them. There are 15 residues in the CDR3. For the CDR3, the DNA is TGTGCCAGCTCGCTCGACAGTGTCACTAATGAAAAACTGTTTTTT. The encoded protein is CASSLDSVTNEKLFF.

The V call is TRBV10-1, the J call TRBJ2-1, with 8 bases lining up with TRBD1. The CDR3 runs to 16 residues. Germline-derived CDR1 and CDR2 are WNHNN and SYGVQD (reference sequence). J lost 6 bases, V lost 0 bases, and 7 bases had no gene match. In DNA form, the CDR3 reads TGCGCCAGCAGTGAGTCCGGGGCAGGGGGCTTCAATGAGCAGTTCTTC. Translating gives CASSESGAGGFNEQFF.

V and J are TRBV5-6 and TRBJ1-2; perhaps TRBD1 as D (6 bases). This CDR3 is built from 11 residues. Deletions cut 0 bases from V and 11 bases from J, with 8 bases between. Germline assignment: CDR1 SGHDT and CDR2 YYEEEE. CDR3 sequence: CASSLDRVYTF. In DNA form, the CDR3 reads TGTGCCAGCAGCTTGGACAGGGTGTACACCTTC.

V and J are TRBV7-6 and TRBJ2-2; no definite D call. The germline CDR1 and CDR2 sequences are SGHVS and FNYEAQ. Trimming left V 3 bases short and J 3 bases short, with 14 bases between. CDR3 size: 16 residues. This CDR3 is CASSLRGASHTGELFF. The DNA of the CDR3 is TGTGCCAGCAGCTTGAGAGGCGCCAGTCACACCGGGGAGCTGTTTTTT. Full variable domain (rest looked up from reference TRBV7-6 and TRBJ2-2): GAGVSQSPRYKVTKRGQDVALRCDPISGHVSLYWYRQALGQGPEFLTYFNYEAQQDKSGLPNDRFSAERPEGSISTLTIQRTEQRDSAMYRCASSLRGASHTGELFFGEGSRLTVL.

This clone was counted a single time. The V and J genes are TRBV6-6 and TRBJ2-5; 11 bases are shared with TRBD2. The assigned J gene may be wrong: the sequence end matches TRBJ2-7 better. There are 15 residues in the CDR3. Germline CDR1 MNHNY, CDR2 SVGAGI (reference sequence). The CDR3 DNA reads TGTGCCAGCAGAACCGGGACTAGCGGTTCCTACGAGCAGTACTTC. The encoded protein is CASRTGTSGSYEQYF.

A remark on this clone: Sequence at one end of the junction differs from germline and may be a read error. The chain is built from TRBV9 and TRBJ1-2; D is unresolved. The CDR3 extends over 13 amino acids. CDR1 and CDR2 from the germline V gene are SGDLS and YYNGEE. The CDR3 DNA reads as TGTGCCAGCGGCGTAGATACAGACTATGGCTACACCTTC. Protein: CASGVDTDYGYTF.